The 14 T cell receptor beta chains given below trace back to one sample, sequenced in a study of blood T cell repertoires in COVID-19. The table came from immunoSEQ multiplex PCR; TCRdb's copy has only in-frame clones and leaves some out. The top ten clones hold 1.6% of a sample with tens of thousands of clones, less than 90% of them seen once. The sample comprised peripheral blood. The receptors originated from a man aged 45-65 years with acute or convalescent COVID-19.

V and J are TRBV13 and TRBJ1-2; maybe TRBD1 (5 bases). The CDR3 is 15 residues long. The ends were cut back, 3 bases at V and 4 bases at J, with 15 bases in the middle. CDR1 and CDR2 (germline): PRHDT, FYEKMQ (reference sequence). The CDR3 sequence is CASSLSPGNGYGYTF. As DNA, the CDR3 is TGTGCCAGCAGCTTGTCGCCAGGGAACGGCTATGGCTACACCTTC.

Concerning this clone itself: The sample contains more than one DNA sequence encoding this CDR3. The CDR3 nucleotides are TGTGCCAGCAGCTTGGCCGGGGGGACAGGGGGTGAAAAACTGTTTTTT. Translation gives CASSLAGGTGGEKLFF. This sequence joins TRBV5-5 and TRBJ1-4; 11 positions agree with TRBD1. V shed 0 bases and J 7 bases; nucleotides not matched to a gene: 5. The CDR3 has 16 amino acids. Germline CDR1 and CDR2: SGHKS and YYEKEE (reference sequence).

V and J are TRBV9 and TRBJ2-1; 7 nucleotides align to TRBD1. Germline V gene lookup returns CDR1 SGDLS and CDR2 YYNGEE. The CDR3 is made up of 15 amino acids. Trimming at V came to 2 bases and at J to 5 bases, leaving 7 bases not matched to a gene. CDR3 residues: CASSVSGGINNEQFF. The DNA of the CDR3 is TGTGCCAGCAGCGTTTCAGGGGGAATCAACAATGAGCAGTTCTTC.

The J gene is TRBJ1-2, the V gene TRBV9; 7 nucleotides match TRBD1. The germline V gene encodes CDR1 SGDLS and CDR2 YYNGEE. J was trimmed by 3 bases and V by 4 bases; bases with no gene match: 15. CDR3 length: 17 residues. The CDR3 loop reads CASSLGQVLGMDYGYTF. CDR3 coding DNA: TGTGCCAGCAGCCTCGGACAGGTTCTAGGAATGGACTATGGCTACACCTTC.

This clone came up once. The chain has TRBV14 and TRBJ1-5, with a tentative D call TRBD1 (5 bases). V was clipped by 5 bases and J by 6 bases, with 11 bases between them. The germline V gene has CDR1 SGHDN and CDR2 FVKESK. The CDR3 sequence is 13 residues long. The CDR3 DNA is TGTGCCAGCAGCGCGGGGGTATCTCAGCCCCAGCATTTT. This sequence encodes CASSAGVSQPQHF.

J is TRBJ2-5 and V is TRBV6-2 or TRBV6-3; perhaps TRBD1 as D (6 bases). The germline gives CDR1 MNHEY, CDR2 SVGEGT. The germline V and J ends were trimmed by 5 bases and 2 bases, with 15 bases remaining between them. This CDR3 contains 15 residues. The CDR3 loop reads CASSRTANKQETQYF. DNA for the CDR3: TGTGCCAGCAGTCGGACAGCAAATAAACAAGAGACCCAGTACTTC.

The V call is TRBV7-2, the J call TRBJ2-7; D is undetermined. This CDR3 is built from 13 residues. The V gene lost 10 bases and the J gene lost 1 base, with 14 bases spanning the gap. CDR1 is SGHTA, CDR2 FQGNSA, per germline. The CDR3 nucleotides are TGTGCCATCAGACATGAACCTTCCTACGAGCAGTACTTC. Its protein is CAIRHEPSYEQYF.

This chain links TRBV18 with TRBJ2-5; the D is unclear. This CDR3 is built from 14 residues. Trimming stripped 0 bases from V and 4 bases from J, with 9 bases between. The germline V gene encodes CDR1 KGHSH and CDR2 LQKENI. The CDR3 sequence is CASSPPSQAETQYF. For the CDR3, the DNA is TGTGCCAGCTCACCACCGTCTCAGGCAGAGACCCAGTACTTC.

This clone was detected only a few times. The chain links TRBV27 to TRBJ1-2; 10 nucleotides line up with TRBD1. The trim removed 5 bases at V and 3 bases at J, leaving 6 bases unmatched. In germline, CDR1 is MNHEY, CDR2 SMNVEV (reference sequence). CDR3 size: 15 residues. The CDR3 coding sequence is TGTGCCAGCAGTCGGGACAGGGGAAGCGACTATGGCTACACCTTC. Translation: CASSRDRGSDYGYTF.

V is TRBV29-1 and J is TRBJ2-7; TRBD2 might be the D (5 bases). The CDR3 covers 14 residues. V lost 4 bases and J lost 0, with 13 bases in between. CDR1 SQVTM and CDR2 ANQGSEA come from the germline V gene. This CDR3 reads CSVGRSGSSYEQYF. The CDR3 DNA sequence: TGCAGCGTTGGTCGGTCGGGGAGCTCCTACGAGCAGTACTTC.

The V gene is TRBV3-1 (or the pseudogene TRBV3-2), the J gene TRBJ1-1; D is uncertain. The CDR3 spans 15 residues. The V end was cut by 1 base, the J end by 1 base, with 10 bases between. Germline V gene data show CDR1 as LGHDT and CDR2 as YNNKEL (reference sequence). CDR3 in DNA: TGTGCCAGCAGCCAAGCTTGGGCTGCGAACACTGAAGCTTTCTTT. This encodes CASSQAWAANTEAFF.

The chain recombines TRBV3-1 (or the pseudogene TRBV3-2) with TRBJ1-5, with 10 bases identical to TRBD1. V was pared by 0 bases and J by 7 bases, with 9 bases of the junction left unmatched. The CDR3 has 17 amino acids. Looked up from germline, CDR1 is LGHDT and CDR2 is YNNKEL (reference sequence). CDR3 residues: CASSQDCDRGREQPQHF. The CDR3 DNA follows: TGTGCCAGCAGCCAAGATTGTGACAGGGGGCGCGAACAGCCCCAGCATTTT.

The gene calls are TRBV19 and TRBJ2-3; 7 bases line up with TRBD1. The CDR3 totals 13 residues. The junction had 7 bases not matched to a gene; V was cut back by 7 bases and J by 6 bases. Germline V gene data show CDR1 as LNHDA and CDR2 as SQIVND (reference sequence). The CDR3 DNA reads as TGTGCCAGTACCCAACAGGGGACCGATACGCAGTATTTT. This gives the protein CASTQQGTDTQYF.

The chain couples TRBV28 to TRBJ2-7, with TRBD1 identical over 9 bases. The CDR3 is made up of 15 amino acids. The germline gives CDR1 MDHEN, CDR2 SYDVKM. V lost 6 bases and J lost 4; bases outside the gene matches: 10. CDR3 nucleotide sequence: TGTGCCAGCAGACCAACAGGGGGCACAGCATACGAGCAGTACTTC. Its protein product is CASRPTGGTAYEQYF.